Listed below are T cell receptor beta chains from one sample, sequenced in a study of CD4 T cell repertoires in COVID-19. Generated by immunoSEQ multiplex PCR, the TCRdb table keeps only in-frame clones and is missing some. The repertoire holds fewer than 30,000 clones, with about 93% as singletons. The sequencing used circulating follicular helper CD4+ T cells (cTfh) from blood, collected before the COVID-19 pandemic. Receptors originate from a human donor who had COVID-19. Each CDR3 is given with its conserved first and last residue. Each record gives: J gene, clone size, D gene, CDR3 length, V gene, CDR3 protein, CDR3 DNA. D genes are given only for firm matches. Expanded clones are given a class, and other clones once, few, many or no size at all.

J gene: TRBJ2-3
clone size: NA
D gene: NA
CDR3 length: 16
V gene: TRBV11-1
CDR3 protein: CASSLAGRKGTDTQYF
CDR3 DNA: TGTGCCAGCAGCTTAGCGGGGCGGAAGGGCACAGATACGCAGTATTTT

J gene: TRBJ1-2
clone size: NA
D gene: NA
CDR3 length: 12
V gene: TRBV19
CDR3 protein: CATTPGDRGYTF
CDR3 DNA: TGTGCCACGACTCCCGGGGATCGTGGCTACACCTTC

J gene: TRBJ1-5
clone size: NA
D gene: TRBD1
CDR3 length: 15
V gene: TRBV28
CDR3 protein: CASRPTGQGSQPQHF
CDR3 DNA: TGTGCCAGCAGACCGACGGGACAGGGTTCTCAGCCCCAGCATTTT

J gene: TRBJ2-2
clone size: NA
D gene: NA
CDR3 length: 14
V gene: TRBV9
CDR3 protein: CASTLNINAGELFF
CDR3 DNA: TGTGCCAGCACCCTTAACATTAACGCCGGGGAGCTGTTTTTT

J gene: TRBJ1-5
clone size: NA
D gene: TRBD1
CDR3 length: 16
V gene: TRBV27
CDR3 protein: CASSSPGQGGNQPQHF
CDR3 DNA: TGTGCCAGCAGTTCCCCCGGACAGGGTGGCAATCAGCCCCAGCATTTT

J gene: TRBJ2-7
clone size: once
D gene: TRBD2
CDR3 length: 14
V gene: TRBV7-3
CDR3 protein: CASSPTAGGYEQYF
CDR3 DNA: TGTGCCAGCAGCCCCACAGCGGGAGGCTACGAGCAGTACTTC

J gene: TRBJ2-1
clone size: NA
D gene: TRBD1
CDR3 length: 16
V gene: TRBV19
CDR3 protein: CASKRGMDRGGDEQFF
CDR3 DNA: TGTGCCAGTAAACGGGGCATGGACAGGGGCGGGGATGAGCAGTTCTTC

J gene: TRBJ1-1
clone size: NA
D gene: NA
CDR3 length: 16
V gene: TRBV7-9
CDR3 protein: CASSLTLGGVNTEAFF
CDR3 DNA: TGTGCCAGCAGCTTAACGTTAGGGGGGGTGAACACTGAAGCTTTCTTT

J gene: TRBJ2-7
clone size: NA
D gene: NA
CDR3 length: 12
V gene: TRBV29-1
CDR3 protein: CSVAPRGLEQYF
CDR3 DNA: TGCAGCGTTGCCCCTCGGGGTCTCGAGCAGTACTTC

J gene: TRBJ1-5
clone size: NA
D gene: NA
CDR3 length: 14
V gene: TRBV19
CDR3 protein: CASSITGSDQPQHF
CDR3 DNA: TGTGCCAGTAGTATAACAGGGAGCGATCAGCCCCAGCATTTT

J gene: TRBJ1-1
clone size: NA
D gene: NA
CDR3 length: 16
V gene: TRBV21-1
CDR3 protein: CASSKGKGAKNTEAFF
CDR3 DNA: TGTGCCAGCAGCAAAGGAAAGGGGGCCAAGAACACTGAAGCTTTCTTT

J gene: TRBJ1-1
clone size: NA
D gene: NA
CDR3 length: 14
V gene: TRBV27
CDR3 protein: CASSFRGMNTEAFF
CDR3 DNA: TGTGCCAGCAGTTTCAGGGGAATGAACACTGAAGCTTTCTTT

J gene: TRBJ2-5
clone size: NA
D gene: NA
CDR3 length: 17
V gene: TRBV7-9
CDR3 protein: CASSLAQGGVAKETQYF
CDR3 DNA: TGTGCCAGCAGCTTAGCCCAGGGCGGAGTTGCCAAAGAGACCCAGTACTTC

J gene: TRBJ1-3
clone size: NA
D gene: TRBD1
CDR3 length: 15
V gene: TRBV28
CDR3 protein: CASSLDRAGGNTIYF
CDR3 DNA: TGTGCCAGCAGTTTGGACAGGGCGGGTGGAAACACCATATATTTT

J gene: TRBJ1-1
clone size: NA
D gene: TRBD1
CDR3 length: 12
V gene: TRBV11-3
CDR3 protein: CASSFGTGEAFF
CDR3 DNA: TGTGCCAGCAGCTTCGGGACAGGGGAAGCTTTCTTT

J gene: TRBJ1-3
clone size: NA
D gene: NA
CDR3 length: 14
V gene: TRBV6-5
CDR3 protein: CATQWEVSGNTIYF
CDR3 DNA: TGTGCCACCCAGTGGGAGGTGTCTGGAAACACCATATATTTT

J gene: TRBJ2-1
clone size: once
D gene: TRBD2
CDR3 length: 17
V gene: TRBV5-1
CDR3 protein: CASSLAPGLAGDHEQFF
CDR3 DNA: TGCGCCAGCAGCTTGGCACCCGGACTAGCGGGAGACCATGAGCAGTTCTTC

J gene: TRBJ2-1
clone size: once
D gene: TRBD2
CDR3 length: 14
V gene: TRBV30
CDR3 protein: CAWSQSGRGNEQFF
CDR3 DNA: TGTGCCTGGAGTCAGAGCGGGAGGGGGAATGAGCAGTTCTTC

J gene: TRBJ1-1
clone size: once
D gene: NA
CDR3 length: 14
V gene: TRBV6-4
CDR3 protein: CASSPTAVNTEAFF
CDR3 DNA: TGTGCCAGCAGTCCGACTGCGGTGAACACTGAAGCTTTCTTT

J gene: TRBJ1-4
clone size: NA
D gene: TRBD1
CDR3 length: 12
V gene: TRBV7-2
CDR3 protein: CASTRQGEKLFF
CDR3 DNA: TGTGCCAGCACCCGACAGGGGGAAAAACTGTTTTTT

J gene: TRBJ1-4
clone size: NA
D gene: NA
CDR3 length: 17
V gene: TRBV5-1
CDR3 protein: CASSLGQAGPTNEKLFF
CDR3 DNA: TGCGCCAGCAGCTTGGGGCAGGCCGGTCCGACTAATGAAAAACTGTTTTTT

J gene: TRBJ1-5
clone size: NA
D gene: TRBD1
CDR3 length: 16
V gene: TRBV6-6
CDR3 protein: CASNPSGTGGYQPQHF
CDR3 DNA: TGTGCCAGCAACCCCTCCGGGACAGGGGGCTATCAGCCCCAGCATTTT